The 8 T cell receptor beta chains in this list originate from one sample, sequenced in a study of long-term antiretroviral therapy in people with HIV. It was version v3.0 of the immunoSEQ assay that was run at survey level. Libraries were prepared by immunoSEQ multiplex PCR; TCRdb keeps only in-frame clonotypes and omits some of them. The sample lists 25,000 to 35,000 clones, about 86% occurring once. Sequencing was performed on unsorted PBMCs, taken 0.8 years after starting antiretroviral therapy. Receptors were obtained from a woman younger than 45 with HIV.

The genes are TRBV5-7 and TRBJ1-6; possible D gene TRBD1, 5 bases. TRBV5-7 is labeled an ORF, and its function is uncertain. This CDR3 has 17 residues. Trimming removed 0 bases at V and 4 bases at J, with 14 bases between. CDR3 nucleotide sequence: TGTGCCAGCAGCTTGGAAGTCACAGGAATGTATAATTCACCCCTCCACTTT. This translates into CASSLEVTGMYNSPLHF.

The CDR3 protein is CASGGGRHGYEQYF. The CDR3 DNA reads TGTGCCAGCGGGGGGGGCCGGCATGGCTACGAGCAGTACTTC. J is TRBJ2-7 and V is TRBV21-1; TRBD2, as called in the table, went unchecked against the DNA. TRBV21-1 is reported as a pseudogene. The CDR3 extends over 14 amino acids.

This sequence joins TRBV5-6 and TRBJ1-2; the D is unclear. Germline lookup yields CDR1 SGHDT and CDR2 YYEEEE. The CDR3 spans 12 residues. V was clipped by 8 bases and J by 2 bases, with 10 bases between them. The CDR3 reads CASEYGNYGYTF. The CDR3 nucleotides are TGTGCCAGTGAGTACGGGAACTATGGCTACACCTTC.

The chain is built from TRBV6-1 and TRBJ1-2; no clear D. V lost 0 bases and J lost 5, with 7 bases in between. The germline V gene has CDR1 MNHNS and CDR2 SASEGT. The CDR3 runs to 13 residues. CDR3 loop: CASSEALPYGYTF. The CDR3 nucleotides are TGTGCCAGCAGTGAAGCGCTTCCTTATGGCTACACCTTC.

This chain links TRBV27 with TRBJ2-7; 9 bases match TRBD1. Germline trimming cut 5 bases from V and 1 base from J; bases unmatched to any gene: 3. This CDR3 contains 14 residues. Per the germline V gene, CDR1 is MNHEY and CDR2 is SMNVEV (reference sequence). CDR3 nucleotides: TGTGCCAGCAGTGGAGGACAGGGGTCCTACGAGCAGTACTTC. As protein: CASSGGQGSYEQYF.

This chain links TRBV27 with TRBJ1-1; maybe TRBD1 (6 bases). CDR1 MNHEY and CDR2 SMNVEV come from the germline V gene (reference sequence). The CDR3 spans 12 residues. V lost 6 bases and J lost 10, with 15 bases in between. The CDR3 DNA is TGTGCCAGCAGCAAAGTCGGACAGCCAGCTTTCTTT. Amino acids: CASSKVGQPAFF.

The chain links TRBV21-1 to TRBJ2-7; the D call in the table, TRBD2, was not verified against the DNA. TRBV21-1 is classified as a pseudogene. This CDR3 contains 14 residues. CDR3 DNA: TGTGCCAGCAGTCCGGGTCTATGTCGCTGCGAGCAGTACGTC. Translating it yields CASSPGLCRCEQYV.

V and J are TRBV5-6 and TRBJ2-5; D remains ambiguous. The germline V gene encodes CDR1 SGHDT and CDR2 YYEEEE. Trimming took 4 bases from V and 3 from J, leaving 22 bases between them. The CDR3 length is 17 residues. The CDR3 DNA sequence: TGTGCCAGCAGCACTCTCCGCGGAAAACATACAAAAGAGACCCAGTACTTC. Its translation is CASSTLRGKHTKETQYF.